This TCR beta chain was recorded in a study of T cell responses to AZD1222 COVID-19 vaccine. Study-level findings and limits: In a largely white British group with more females than males, clonal diversity was possibly underestimated. Baseline serology detected seropositivity in only six AZD1222 recipients.

Germline values: CDR1 LNHDA, CDR2 SQIVND (reference sequence). V lost 5 bases, J lost 7 bases, and 12 bases lay in between. The CDR3 has 13 amino acids. A word on this clone: Its antigen is as yet unknown.

Assay: immunoSEQ multiplex PCR; the TCRdb copy retains only in-frame clones and omits some. The table shows about 130,000 clones, with about 91% occurring only once. Specimen: peripheral blood, collected on day 0 of AZD1222 vaccination. J is TRBJ1-5 and V is TRBV19; no firm D call. This TCR derives from an adult in good health. CDR3 DNA: TGTGCCAGTAGTTCCCAGACAACGCAGCCCCAGCATTTT. Its translation is CASSSQTTQPQHF. The full variable domain, completed using reference TRBV19 and TRBJ1-5, is DGGITQSPKYLFRKEGQNVTLSCEQNLNHDAMYWYRQDPGQGLRLIYYSQIVNDFQKGDIAEGYSVSREKKESFPLTVTSAQKNPTAFYLCASSSQTTQPQHFGDGTRLSIL.